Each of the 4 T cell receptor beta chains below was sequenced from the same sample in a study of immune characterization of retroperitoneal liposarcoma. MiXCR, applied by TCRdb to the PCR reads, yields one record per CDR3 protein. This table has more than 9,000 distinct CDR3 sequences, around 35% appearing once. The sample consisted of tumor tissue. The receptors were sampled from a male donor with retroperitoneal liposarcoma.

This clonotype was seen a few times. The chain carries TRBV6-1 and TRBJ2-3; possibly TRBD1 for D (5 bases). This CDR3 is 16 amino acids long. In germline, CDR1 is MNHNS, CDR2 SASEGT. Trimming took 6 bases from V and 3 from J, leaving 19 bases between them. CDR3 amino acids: CASSAQGHQVTDTQYF. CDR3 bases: TGTGCCAGCAGCGCTCAGGGCCACCAAGTGACAGATACGCAGTATTTT.

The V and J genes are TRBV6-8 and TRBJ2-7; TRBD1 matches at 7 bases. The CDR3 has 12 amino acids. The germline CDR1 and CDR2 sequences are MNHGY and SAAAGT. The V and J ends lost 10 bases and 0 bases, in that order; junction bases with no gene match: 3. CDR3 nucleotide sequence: TGTGCCACCTGGGACAGCTCCTACGAGCAGTACTTC. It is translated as CATWDSSYEQYF.

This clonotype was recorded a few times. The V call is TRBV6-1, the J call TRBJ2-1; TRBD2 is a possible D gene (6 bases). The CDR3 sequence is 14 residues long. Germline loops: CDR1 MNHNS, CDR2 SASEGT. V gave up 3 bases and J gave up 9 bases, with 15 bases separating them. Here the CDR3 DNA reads TGTGCCAGCAGTGAGTCCGGGGGATATACTGAGCAGTTCTTC. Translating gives CASSESGGYTEQFF.

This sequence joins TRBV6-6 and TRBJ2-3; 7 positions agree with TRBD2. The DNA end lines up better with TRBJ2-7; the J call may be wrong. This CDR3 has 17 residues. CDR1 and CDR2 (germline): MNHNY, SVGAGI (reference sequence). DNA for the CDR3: TGTGCCAGCAGTTACCCGAGGGAGGGCCATTCCTACAATGAGCAGTACTTC. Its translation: CASSYPREGHSYNEQYF.